The sequence of this T cell receptor delta chain was determined in a study of γδ T cells in repeated Plasmodium falciparum infection. This CDR3 spans 24 amino acids. The germline CDR1 and CDR2 sequences are TSWWSYY and QGS. Bulk repertoires came from Vgamma9/Vdelta2+ or Vdelta2-negative gammadelta T cells flow-sorted from PBMC. TCRdb reanalysed the multiplex PCR reads with CATT. The table has approximately 90,000 delta-chain clones, approximately 0.92% seen once; the top ten hold around a tenth. This clone has more than one count but fewer than ten. A single base is all that separates this from a far larger clone, so a read error is likely.

V is TRDV1 and J is TRDJ1; tentatively, D is TRDD3 (6 bases). The J gene comes from matching the DNA to germline here; TCRdb lacks it. Sequencing was done on a sample of gamma-delta T cells from blood. This TCR was sampled from a pool of human donors (malaria-infected and uninfected, not separated). Written as DNA, the CDR3 is TGTGCCCTTGGGACCCCCTACCTTCGCGCTGGGGCTACCCATGGGCATGCTCACACCGATAAACTCATCTTT. Translation gives CALGTPYLRAGATHGHAHTDKLIF.